A single sample gave rise to the 4 T cell receptor beta chains below, sequenced in a study of shared clonotypes between healthy human individuals. It was CD45RO-negative cells, positively selected for CCR7, that made up naive CD8 cells, with terminally differentiated effector memory CD45RA+ cells excluded. The protocol was immunoSEQ multiplex PCR, while the TCRdb copy is restricted to in-frame clones and leaves out a portion. The table has roughly 2 million clones, 85% to 95% seen once. The sequenced sample consisted of naive CD8+ T cells sorted from blood. These receptor sequences come from a young man in good health.

The V call is TRBV2, the J call TRBJ2-7; D ambiguous. The germline CDR1 and CDR2 sequences are SNHLY and FYNNEI. V was trimmed by 7 bases and J by 6 bases, leaving 10 bases between them. The CDR3 runs to 11 residues. The CDR3 spells CASTEPSEQYF. CDR3 DNA: TGTGCCAGCACTGAGCCTTCCGAGCAGTACTTC.

The chain is built from TRBV19 and TRBJ1-4, with 7 bases identical to TRBD1. Germline loops: CDR1 LNHDA, CDR2 SQIVND (reference sequence). The V and J ends lost 2 bases and 14 bases, in that order; junction bases with no gene match: 17. The CDR3 spans 16 residues. CDR3 protein: CASSINQGEAIVRLFF. Written as DNA, the CDR3 is TGTGCCAGTAGTATAAATCAGGGGGAAGCGATAGTTCGGCTGTTTTTT.

V is TRBV5-1 and J is TRBJ2-1; 8 nucleotides line up with TRBD2. The germline V gene encodes CDR1 SGHRS and CDR2 YFSETQ. V shed 1 base, J shed 2 bases, and the junction held 5 bases outside the gene matches. The CDR3 extends over 16 amino acids. CDR3 nucleotide sequence: TGCGCCAGCAGCTTGTGGGTAGCGGGGACCTACAATGAGCAGTTCTTC. It is translated as CASSLWVAGTYNEQFF.

With regard to this clone: Other DNA sequences within the sample encode an identical CDR3. The chain links TRBV27 to TRBJ2-1; D is ambiguous. This CDR3 has 13 amino acids. Germline CDR1 MNHEY, CDR2 SMNVEV (reference sequence). Trimming left V 0 bases short and J 5 bases short, with 5 bases between. This chain's CDR3 is CASSLSADNEQFF. The CDR3 nucleotides read TGTGCCAGCAGTTTATCCGCCGACAATGAGCAGTTCTTC.